The entry below describes one TCR beta chain. Method: immunoSEQ multiplex PCR; TCRdb's copy keeps in-frame clones and lacks some. This table has more than 9,500 clones, roughly two thirds appearing once. The data were taken from a study of sequential checkpoint blockade in melanoma. Study information: First-line arms were nivolumab then ipilimumab, or the reverse, randomized 1:1.

The treatment is: randomized to nivolumab then ipilimumab (arm A) or the reverse (arm B). No patient had prior DNA-damaging chemotherapy. Sorted cells were live CD3+CD8+, lacking CD19 and CD56, from PBMCs. The V gene's germline CDR1 is MDHEN and CDR2 SYDVKM. Germline trimming cut 1 base from V and 0 bases from J; bases unmatched to any gene: 3. This CDR3 has 15 amino acids. The sequencing used CD8+ T cells sorted from blood (inferred from file names), collected from a patient given nivolumab and ipilimumab in sequence. V gene TRBV28 combines with J gene TRBJ2-7; TRBD2 matches 7 bases. The sequence came from a human donor with melanoma. The CDR3: CASSLSPGGSYEQYF. CDR3 nucleotides: TGTGCCAGCAGTTTATCCCCGGGGGGCTCCTACGAGCAGTACTTC.